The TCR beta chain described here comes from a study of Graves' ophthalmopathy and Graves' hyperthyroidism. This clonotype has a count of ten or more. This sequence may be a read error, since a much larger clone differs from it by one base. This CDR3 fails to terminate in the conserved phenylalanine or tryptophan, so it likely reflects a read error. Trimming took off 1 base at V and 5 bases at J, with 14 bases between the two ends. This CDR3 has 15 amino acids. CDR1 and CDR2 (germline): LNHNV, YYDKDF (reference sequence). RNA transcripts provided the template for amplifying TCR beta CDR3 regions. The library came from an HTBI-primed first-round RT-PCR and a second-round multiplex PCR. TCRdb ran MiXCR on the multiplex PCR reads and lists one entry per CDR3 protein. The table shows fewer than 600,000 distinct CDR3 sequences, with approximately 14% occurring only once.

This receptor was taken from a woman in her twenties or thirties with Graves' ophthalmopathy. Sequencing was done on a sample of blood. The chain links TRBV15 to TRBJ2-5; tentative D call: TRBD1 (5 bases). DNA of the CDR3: TGTGCCACCAGCAGAGCTGGGGCCCTGGGGGAGACCCAGTACCTC. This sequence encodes CATSRAGALGETQYL.